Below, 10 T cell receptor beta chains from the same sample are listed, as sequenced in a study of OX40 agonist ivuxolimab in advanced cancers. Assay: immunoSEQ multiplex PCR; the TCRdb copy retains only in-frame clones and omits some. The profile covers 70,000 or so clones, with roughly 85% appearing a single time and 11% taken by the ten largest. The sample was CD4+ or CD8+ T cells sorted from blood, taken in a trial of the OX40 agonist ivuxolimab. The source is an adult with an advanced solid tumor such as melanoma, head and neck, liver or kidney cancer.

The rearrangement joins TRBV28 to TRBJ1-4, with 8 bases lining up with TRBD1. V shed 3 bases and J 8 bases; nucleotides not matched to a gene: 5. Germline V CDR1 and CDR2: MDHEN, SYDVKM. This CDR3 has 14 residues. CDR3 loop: CASSFSQGAEKLFF. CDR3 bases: TGTGCCAGCAGTTTTTCGCAGGGGGCAGAAAAACTGTTTTTT.

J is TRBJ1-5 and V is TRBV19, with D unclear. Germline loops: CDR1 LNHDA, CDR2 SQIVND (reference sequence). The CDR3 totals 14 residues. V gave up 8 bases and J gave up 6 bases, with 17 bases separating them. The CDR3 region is CASGSRTLGQPQHF. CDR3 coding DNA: TGTGCCAGTGGGTCCCGGACCTTGGGTCAGCCCCAGCATTTT.

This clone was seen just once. The CDR3 DNA reads TGTGCCAGTAGTATTCGGAGTAGCTCCGGGGAGCTGTTTTTT. Residues: CASSIRSSSGELFF. This rearrangement joins TRBV19 to TRBJ2-2; unclear D gene. The V end was cut by 3 bases, the J end by 6 bases, with 11 bases between. The germline V gene has CDR1 LNHDA and CDR2 SQIVND (reference sequence). The CDR3 has 14 amino acids. Supplemented by reference TRBV19 and TRBJ2-2, the full variable domain reads DGGITQSPKYLFRKEGQNVTLSCEQNLNHDAMYWYRQDPGQGLRLIYYSQIVNDFQKGDIAEGYSVSREKKESFPLTVTSAQKNPTAFYLCASSIRSSSGELFFGEGSRLTVL.

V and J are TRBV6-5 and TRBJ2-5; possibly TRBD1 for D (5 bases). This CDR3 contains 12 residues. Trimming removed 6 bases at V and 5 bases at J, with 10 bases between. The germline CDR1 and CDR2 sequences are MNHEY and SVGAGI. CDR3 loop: CASSLDSETQYF. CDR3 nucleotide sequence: TGTGCCAGCAGCCTCGACAGCGAGACCCAGTACTTC.

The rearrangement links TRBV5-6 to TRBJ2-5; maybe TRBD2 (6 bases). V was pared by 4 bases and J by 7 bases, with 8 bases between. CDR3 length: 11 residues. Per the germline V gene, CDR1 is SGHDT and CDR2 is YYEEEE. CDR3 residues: CASSRGWTQYF. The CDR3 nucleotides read TGTGCCAGCAGCCGGGGGTGGACCCAGTACTTC.

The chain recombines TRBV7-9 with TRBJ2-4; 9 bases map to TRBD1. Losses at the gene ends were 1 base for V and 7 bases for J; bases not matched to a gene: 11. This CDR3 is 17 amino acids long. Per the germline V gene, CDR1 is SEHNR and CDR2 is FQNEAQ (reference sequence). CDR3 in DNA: TGTGCCAGCAGCTTAGAGCCACAGGGGGCGTCTCGGAACATTCAGTACTTC. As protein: CASSLEPQGASRNIQYF.

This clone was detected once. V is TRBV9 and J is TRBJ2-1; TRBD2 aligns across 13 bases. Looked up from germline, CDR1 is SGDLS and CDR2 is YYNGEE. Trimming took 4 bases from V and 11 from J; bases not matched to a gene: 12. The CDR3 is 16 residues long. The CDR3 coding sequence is TGTGCCAGCAGCTTCCTTCCGGGACTAGCGGGGCCTAAGCAGTTCTTC. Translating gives CASSFLPGLAGPKQFF.

The chain's CDR3 is CASSWAAGGATDTQYF. Here the CDR3 DNA reads TGTGCCAGCAGTTGGGCGGCGGGAGGTGCCACAGATACGCAGTATTTT. This chain links TRBV6-5 with TRBJ2-3; TRBD2 aligns across 8 bases. The V and J ends lost 4 bases and 2 bases, in that order; junction bases with no gene match: 8. Germline V lookup: CDR1 MNHEY, CDR2 SVGAGI. The CDR3 covers 16 residues.

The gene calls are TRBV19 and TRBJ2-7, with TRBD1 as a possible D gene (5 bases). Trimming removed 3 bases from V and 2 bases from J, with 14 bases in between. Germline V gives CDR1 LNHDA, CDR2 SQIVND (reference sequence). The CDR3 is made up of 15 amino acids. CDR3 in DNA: TGTGCCAGTAGTATGATGACAGCAGCCCCCTACGAGCAGTACTTC. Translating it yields CASSMMTAAPYEQYF.

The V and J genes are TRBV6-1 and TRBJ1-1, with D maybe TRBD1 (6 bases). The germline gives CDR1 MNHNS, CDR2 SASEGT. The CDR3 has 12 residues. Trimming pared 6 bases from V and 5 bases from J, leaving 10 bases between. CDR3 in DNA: TGTGCCAGCAGGGCTAGGGGGACTGAAGCTTTCTTT. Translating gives CASRARGTEAFF.